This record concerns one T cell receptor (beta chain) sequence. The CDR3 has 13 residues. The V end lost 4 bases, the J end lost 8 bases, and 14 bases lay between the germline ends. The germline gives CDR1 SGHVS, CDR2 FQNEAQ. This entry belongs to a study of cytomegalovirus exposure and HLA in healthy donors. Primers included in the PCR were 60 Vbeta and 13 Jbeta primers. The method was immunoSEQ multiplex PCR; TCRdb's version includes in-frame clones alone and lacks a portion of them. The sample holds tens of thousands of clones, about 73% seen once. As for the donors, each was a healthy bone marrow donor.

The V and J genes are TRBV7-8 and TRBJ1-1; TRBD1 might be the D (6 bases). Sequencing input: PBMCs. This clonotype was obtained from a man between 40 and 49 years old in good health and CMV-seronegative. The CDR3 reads CASSSRLTGEAFF. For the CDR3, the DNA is TGTGCCAGCAGCTCCCGACTAACAGGGGAAGCTTTCTTT. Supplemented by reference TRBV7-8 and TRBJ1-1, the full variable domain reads GAGVSQSPRYKVAKRGQDVALRCDPISGHVSLFWYQQALGQGPEFLTYFQNEAQLDKSGLPSDRFFAERPEGSVSTLKIQRTQQEDSAVYLCASSSRLTGEAFFGQGTRLTVV.